This TCR beta chain originates from a study of metastatic and nonmetastatic thyroid tumors (dated by TCRdb to 2019 to 2021). Regarding the complete study: The researchers compared repertoires between peripheral blood samples and tumor or nodule tissue samples from patients with malignant or benign thyroid disease.

No patient had received any treatment before thyroid surgery. The study retrospectively analysed patient clinical samples collected from about 2012 to 2019 using T-cell receptor beta sequencing. This clone has just one count. Its antigen remains unidentified. No per-base quality is available; no much larger clone lies one base away. A lone read gives weak evidence. The CDR3 contains 11 residues, cysteine and phenylalanine counted. Only the CDR3 region is kept as DNA, spanning 33 bases read in frame from base 1. V was cut back by 5 bases and J by 0 bases, leaving a gap of 4 bases between them. Via the germline V gene (reference sequence), CDR1 is DFQATT and CDR2 SNEGSKA. What the authors observed across the whole study: TCR beta diversity was reported as significantly higher in malignant tumors than in benign nodules, in both blood and tumor samples.

Receptor libraries were prepared by PCR. These reads were obtained on an Illumina HiSeq 4000. High-throughput sequencing was used to profile the TCR beta-chain CDR3 region of each patient. The source study handled its data this way. A classifier to discriminate distant-metastatic papillary thyroid cancer patients was built from CDR3 differences across clinicopathological groups. Repertoire diversity was assessed with the Shannon index, and tumor-blood repertoire similarity with the Morisita-Horn index. TCRdb's own reprocessing of the public reads used fastp at Q25 and MiXCR and kept productive beta chains. Here the V and J calls rest on TCRdb's processing, not on the authors' analysis. The sample records roughly 15,000 clones, 25% to 30% of which are singletons. Roughly 13% of the sample comes from the top ten.

Recombination connected TRBV20-1 to TRBJ2-5; no D gene call is confident. The source of this sequence is a female donor with papillary thyroid cancer or a benign thyroid nodule (not recorded which). Some clones in this sample may be carry-over from other donors' samples. The sequenced sample was adjacent normal tissue. The DNA sequence is given as TGCAGTGCTGACAACCAAGAGACCCAGTACTTC. Its coded protein is CSADNQETQYF.